This is a list of T cell receptor beta chains from one sample in a study of OX40 agonist ivuxolimab in advanced cancers. Using immunoSEQ multiplex PCR, the repertoire was profiled, and TCRdb retains in-frame clones only, with some absent. The sample has over 45,000 clones, around nine tenths seen once. This specimen was CD4+ or CD8+ T cells sorted from blood, taken in a trial of the OX40 agonist ivuxolimab. Source of these receptors: an adult with an advanced solid tumor such as melanoma, head and neck, liver or kidney cancer. The CDR3 runs from the conserved cysteine through the conserved F or W. A D gene is named only where the DNA matches it firmly. Size is stated for part of the rows, as once, few or many counts, or as a class when the clone is expanded.

v_call: TRBV29-1
j_call: TRBJ2-5
clone_size: NA
d_call: NA
cdr3_length: 15
cdr3_aa: CSVEIPGEPQETQYF
cdr3_nt: TGCAGCGTTGAAATCCCAGGGGAACCCCAAGAGACCCAGTACTTC

v_call: TRBV9
j_call: TRBJ2-7
clone_size: NA
d_call: NA
cdr3_length: 15
cdr3_aa: CASSVGGSSAYEQYF
cdr3_nt: TGTGCCAGCAGCGTAGGGGGCAGCTCCGCTTACGAGCAGTACTTC

v_call: TRBV4-3
j_call: TRBJ2-7
clone_size: NA
d_call: TRBD2
cdr3_length: 15
cdr3_aa: CASSQRLAGDGAQYF
cdr3_nt: TGCGCCAGCAGCCAAAGGCTAGCGGGAGATGGAGCGCAGTACTTC

v_call: TRBV5-1
j_call: TRBJ2-3
clone_size: NA
d_call: NA
cdr3_length: 17
cdr3_aa: CASSSGGSSTSTDTQYF
cdr3_nt: TGCGCCAGCAGCTCCGGAGGCAGCAGTACGAGCACAGATACGCAGTATTTT

v_call: TRBV27
j_call: TRBJ2-7
clone_size: NA
d_call: NA
cdr3_length: 15
cdr3_aa: CASAGSGKSSYEQYF
cdr3_nt: TGTGCCAGCGCGGGGAGCGGAAAGAGCTCCTACGAGCAGTACTTC

v_call: TRBV6-4
j_call: TRBJ2-1
clone_size: NA
d_call: TRBD2
cdr3_length: 14
cdr3_aa: CASSETSGSTKQFF
cdr3_nt: TGTGCCAGCAGTGAAACTAGCGGGAGTACTAAGCAGTTCTTC

v_call: TRBV18
j_call: TRBJ1-1
clone_size: NA
d_call: NA
cdr3_length: 13
cdr3_aa: CASSPSGETEAFF
cdr3_nt: TGTGCCAGCTCACCAAGTGGGGAAACTGAAGCTTTCTTT

v_call: TRBV7-9
j_call: TRBJ2-7
clone_size: NA
d_call: NA
cdr3_length: 14
cdr3_aa: CASSLGRGSYEQYF
cdr3_nt: TGTGCCAGCAGCTTAGGGAGAGGCTCCTACGAGCAGTACTTC

v_call: TRBV28
j_call: TRBJ2-1
clone_size: NA
d_call: TRBD2
cdr3_length: 14
cdr3_aa: CASSLFSGISEQFF
cdr3_nt: TGTGCCAGCAGTTTATTTAGCGGGATAAGTGAGCAGTTCTTC

v_call: TRBV19
j_call: TRBJ1-5
clone_size: NA
d_call: NA
cdr3_length: 15
cdr3_aa: CASSMGGAYNQPQHF
cdr3_nt: TGTGCCAGTAGTATGGGCGGAGCCTACAATCAGCCCCAGCATTTT

v_call: TRBV4-2
j_call: TRBJ2-7
clone_size: NA
d_call: NA
cdr3_length: 15
cdr3_aa: CASSQDGGMIYEQYF
cdr3_nt: TGTGCCAGCAGCCAAGATGGCGGGATGATATACGAGCAGTACTTC

v_call: TRBV29-1
j_call: TRBJ2-3
clone_size: NA
d_call: NA
cdr3_length: 12
cdr3_aa: CSVYAGTDTQYF
cdr3_nt: TGCAGCGTGTATGCAGGGACAGATACGCAGTATTTT

v_call: TRBV6-1
j_call: TRBJ2-7
clone_size: once
d_call: NA
cdr3_length: 13
cdr3_aa: CASSYQSPYEQYF
cdr3_nt: TGTGCCAGCAGTTATCAATCTCCCTACGAGCAGTACTTC

v_call: TRBV5-1
j_call: TRBJ2-6
clone_size: NA
d_call: NA
cdr3_length: 15
cdr3_aa: CASSLVGSGANVLTF
cdr3_nt: TGCGCCAGCAGCTTGGTGGGCTCTGGGGCCAACGTCCTGACTTTC

v_call: TRBV9
j_call: TRBJ2-3
clone_size: NA
d_call: TRBD1
cdr3_length: 15
cdr3_aa: CASSFRTGWADTQYF
cdr3_nt: TGTGCCAGCAGCTTTCGGACAGGGTGGGCAGATACGCAGTATTTT

v_call: TRBV28
j_call: TRBJ2-7
clone_size: NA
d_call: TRBD1
cdr3_length: 15
cdr3_aa: CASSTPGTGPHEQYF
cdr3_nt: TGTGCCAGCAGTACACCCGGGACAGGGCCCCACGAGCAGTACTTC

v_call: TRBV5-5
j_call: TRBJ2-1
clone_size: NA
d_call: NA
cdr3_length: 16
cdr3_aa: CASSPQIANSYNEQFF
cdr3_nt: TGTGCCAGCAGCCCCCAAATTGCCAACTCCTACAATGAGCAGTTCTTC

v_call: TRBV9
j_call: TRBJ2-5
clone_size: NA
d_call: NA
cdr3_length: 14
cdr3_aa: CASSPRPSQETQYF
cdr3_nt: TGTGCCAGCAGCCCCCGTCCTAGCCAAGAGACCCAGTACTTC

v_call: TRBV19
j_call: TRBJ2-1
clone_size: NA
d_call: NA
cdr3_length: 16
cdr3_aa: CASSIWGSSSYNEQFF
cdr3_nt: TGTGCCAGTAGTATCTGGGGAAGCAGCTCCTACAATGAGCAGTTCTTC

v_call: TRBV25-1
j_call: TRBJ1-1
clone_size: NA
d_call: NA
cdr3_length: 13
cdr3_aa: CASSELVGSEAFF
cdr3_nt: TGTGCCAGCAGTGAATTGGTAGGTTCTGAAGCTTTCTTT

v_call: TRBV20-1
j_call: TRBJ2-7
clone_size: few
d_call: NA
cdr3_length: 11
cdr3_aa: CSARSSYEQYF
cdr3_nt: TGCAGTGCTAGGAGCTCCTACGAGCAGTACTTC

v_call: TRBV28
j_call: TRBJ1-2
clone_size: NA
d_call: TRBD1
cdr3_length: 14
cdr3_aa: CASSLTGGAPGYTF
cdr3_nt: TGTGCCAGCAGTTTGACAGGGGGCGCGCCTGGCTACACCTTC

v_call: TRBV20-1
j_call: TRBJ1-1
clone_size: NA
d_call: NA
cdr3_length: 11
cdr3_aa: CSAPLPTEAFF
cdr3_nt: TGCAGTGCCCCCCTTCCCACTGAAGCTTTCTTT

v_call: TRBV11-2
j_call: TRBJ2-1
clone_size: NA
d_call: NA
cdr3_length: 15
cdr3_aa: CASSFRREAYNEQFF
cdr3_nt: TGTGCCAGCAGCTTTCGCAGGGAGGCCTACAATGAGCAGTTCTTC

v_call: TRBV30
j_call: TRBJ2-3
clone_size: NA
d_call: NA
cdr3_length: 14
cdr3_aa: CAWTGLQAGDTQYF
cdr3_nt: TGTGCCTGGACGGGGCTTCAGGCCGGAGATACGCAGTATTTT

v_call: TRBV28
j_call: TRBJ2-7
clone_size: NA
d_call: TRBD1
cdr3_length: 14
cdr3_aa: CVSSLRGQPYEQYF
cdr3_nt: TGTGTCAGCAGTTTAAGGGGACAGCCCTACGAGCAGTACTTC

v_call: TRBV10-3
j_call: TRBJ2-2
clone_size: NA
d_call: NA
cdr3_length: 14
cdr3_aa: CAISVAPNTGELFF
cdr3_nt: TGTGCCATCAGTGTCGCACCTAACACCGGGGAGCTGTTTTTT

v_call: TRBV5-1
j_call: TRBJ1-1
clone_size: NA
d_call: NA
cdr3_length: 14
cdr3_aa: CASSGRTGNTEAFF
cdr3_nt: TGCGCCAGCAGCGGAAGGACGGGGAACACTGAAGCTTTCTTT

v_call: TRBV27
j_call: TRBJ2-7
clone_size: NA
d_call: NA
cdr3_length: 17
cdr3_aa: CASSFRKMGDTFYEQYF
cdr3_nt: TGTGCCAGCAGTTTCCGAAAAATGGGGGACACCTTCTACGAGCAGTACTTC

v_call: TRBV4-1
j_call: TRBJ1-5
clone_size: NA
d_call: NA
cdr3_length: 14
cdr3_aa: CASSRPGSNQPQHF
cdr3_nt: TGCGCCAGCAGCCGCCCAGGAAGCAATCAGCCCCAGCATTTT

v_call: TRBV2
j_call: TRBJ1-5
clone_size: NA
d_call: NA
cdr3_length: 13
cdr3_aa: CASRRTFNQPQHF
cdr3_nt: TGTGCCAGCAGAAGGACATTTAATCAGCCCCAGCATTTT

v_call: TRBV12-2
j_call: TRBJ2-4
clone_size: NA
d_call: NA
cdr3_length: 18
cdr3_aa: CASRLGLAGGLAKNIQYF
cdr3_nt: TGTGCAAGTCGCTTAGGGCTAGCGGGAGGGTTAGCCAAAAACATTCAGTACTTC